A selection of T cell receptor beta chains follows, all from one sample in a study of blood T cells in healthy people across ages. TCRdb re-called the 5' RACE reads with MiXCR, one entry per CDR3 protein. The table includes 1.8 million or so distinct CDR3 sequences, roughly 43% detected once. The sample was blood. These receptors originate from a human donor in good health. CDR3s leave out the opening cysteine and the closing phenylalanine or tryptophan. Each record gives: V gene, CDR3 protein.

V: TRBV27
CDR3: ASSPAVSYEQY

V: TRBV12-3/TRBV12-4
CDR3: ASSLVHGVLT

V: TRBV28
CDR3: ASSRLRGGWANVLT

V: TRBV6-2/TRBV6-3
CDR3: ASSYLQGIQETQY

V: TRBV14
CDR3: ASSQDGRTGRNEQF

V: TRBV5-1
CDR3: ASSPRTSVGWYEQY

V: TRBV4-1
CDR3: ASSQEVQGGFNEQF

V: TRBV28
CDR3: ASSHETGYGYT

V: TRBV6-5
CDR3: ASSSYREGNTEAF

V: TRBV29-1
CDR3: SVARTANTEAF

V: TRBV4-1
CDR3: ASSQELASGGPNTGELF

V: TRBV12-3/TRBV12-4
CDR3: ASSPGGLNTDTQY

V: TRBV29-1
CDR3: SVERDRGETQY

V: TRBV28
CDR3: ASSLSGLAGEREQF

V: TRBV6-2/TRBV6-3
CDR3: ASSYILGQGVSYNEQF

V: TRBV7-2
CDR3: ASSSDGRSGKLF

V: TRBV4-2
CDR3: ASSQEERDRVYGYT

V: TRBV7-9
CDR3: ASSLAVTNNEQY

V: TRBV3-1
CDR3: ASSQVTGGSSSSYNEQF

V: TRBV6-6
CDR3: ASSPTLGGQETQY

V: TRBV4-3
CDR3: ASSPWSKGGGDEQF

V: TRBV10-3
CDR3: VISQEGGYT

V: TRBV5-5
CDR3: ASSLSAGSVKLF

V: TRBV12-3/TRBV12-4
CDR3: ASSLMGGASQPQH

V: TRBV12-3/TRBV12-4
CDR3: ASSSDIPYEQY

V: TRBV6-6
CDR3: ASSPLKGGLDNEQF

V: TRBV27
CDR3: ASSSPSTGGPNSRKTQY

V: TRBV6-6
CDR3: ASSYPTSGESTDTQY

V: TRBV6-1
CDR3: ASTIGTSGETQY

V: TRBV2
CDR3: ASSEEGWETQY

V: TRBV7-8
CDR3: ASSLDKFEQY

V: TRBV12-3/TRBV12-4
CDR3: ASSTRQGAGTDTQY

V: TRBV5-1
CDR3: ASSTDPGTDTQY

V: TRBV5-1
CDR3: ASSLLGTSDETQY

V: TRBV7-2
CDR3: ASSLVRGAETDTQY

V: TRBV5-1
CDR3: ASSPSDGPGGTDTQY

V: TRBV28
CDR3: AILGTPPEAF

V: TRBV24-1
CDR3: ATSEDSNQPQH

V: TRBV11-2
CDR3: ASSLDGSRTDTQY

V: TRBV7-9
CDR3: ASSPEWHFKGASDTQY

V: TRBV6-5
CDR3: ASSRDSRVAGQY

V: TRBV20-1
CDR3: SARADAYEQY

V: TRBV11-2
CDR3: ASSPDRGRRGYT

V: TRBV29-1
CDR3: SVGTVTADTQY

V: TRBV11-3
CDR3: ASSFRGRSNEQF

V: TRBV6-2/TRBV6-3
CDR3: ASRRTRGNQPQH

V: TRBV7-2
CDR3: ASSWYSYEQY

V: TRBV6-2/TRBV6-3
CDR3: ASALRGTGKIYEQY

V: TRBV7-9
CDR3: ASSSGFHDKSYEQY

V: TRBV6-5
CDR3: ASSVAGGGGYGYT

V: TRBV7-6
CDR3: ASSPLRGRAYEQY